This entry features one TCR beta chain sequence. CDR1 and CDR2 (germline): SGDLS, YYNGEE. The germline V and J ends were trimmed by 0 bases and 0 bases, with 19 bases remaining between them. The CDR3 totals 19 residues. The data were taken from a study of resident and recirculating memory T cells in vitiligo. Libraries were prepared by immunoSEQ multiplex PCR; TCRdb keeps only in-frame clonotypes and omits some of them. The data hold more than 65,000 clones, with approximately 90% observed a single time. This chain joins TRBV9 and TRBJ2-1, with a tentative D call TRBD2 (5 bases). This TCR was sampled from a male donor with vitiligo. The sequenced sample was blood. The CDR3 region is CASSVVYNEGLSSYNEQFF. The DNA for the CDR3 is TGTGCCAGCAGCGTAGTATATAACGAGGGCCTGAGCTCCTACAATGAGCAGTTCTTC.